A single count supports the clone carrying this T cell receptor beta chain. This CDR3 spans 16 amino acids. The V segment lost 0 bases and the J segment 1 base; nucleotides outside the gene matches: 0. Germline values: CDR1 MNHEY, CDR2 SVGAGI. This sample was taken from a study of radiotherapy plus CTLA-4 blockade in lung cancer. Produced via immunoSEQ multiplex PCR; TCRdb's table is partial and in-frame only. The table lists 75,000 to 100,000 clones, around 90% of them singletons. The source material was peripheral blood, sampled from a patient treated with radiotherapy plus ipilimumab. V gene TRBV6-5 combines with J gene TRBJ2-7; 13 bases fit TRBD2. This clonotype originated in a human donor with non-small cell lung cancer that progressed on radiotherapy plus ipilimumab. This chain's CDR3 is CASSYSGLAGSYEQYF. The CDR3 DNA is TGTGCCAGCAGTTACTCGGGACTAGCGGGATCCTACGAGCAGTACTTC.